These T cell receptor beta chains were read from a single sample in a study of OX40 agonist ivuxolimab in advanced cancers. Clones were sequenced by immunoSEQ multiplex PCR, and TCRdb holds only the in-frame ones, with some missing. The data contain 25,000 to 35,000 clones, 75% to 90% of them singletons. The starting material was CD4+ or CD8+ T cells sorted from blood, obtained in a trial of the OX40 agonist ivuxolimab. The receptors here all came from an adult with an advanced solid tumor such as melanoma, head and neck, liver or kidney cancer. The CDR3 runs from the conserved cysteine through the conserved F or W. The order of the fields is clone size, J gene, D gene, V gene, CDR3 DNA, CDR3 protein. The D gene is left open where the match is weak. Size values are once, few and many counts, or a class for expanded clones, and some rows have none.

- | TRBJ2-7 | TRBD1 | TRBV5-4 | TGTGCCAGCAGCTGGGACAGGGGCGGGTACGAGCAGTACTTC | CASSWDRGGYEQYF
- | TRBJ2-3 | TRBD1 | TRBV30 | TGTGCCTGGCGCCCGACAGGGGCAGATACGCAGTATTTT | CAWRPTGADTQYF
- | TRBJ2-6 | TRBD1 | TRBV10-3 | TGTGCCATCAGTGTAACGGGGACAGGGCCTTTCGAGGCCAACGTCCTGACTTTC | CAISVTGTGPFEANVLTF
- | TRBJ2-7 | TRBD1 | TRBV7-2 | TGTGCCAGCAGCTCATGGGACAGTTTCTCCGAGCAGTACTTC | CASSSWDSFSEQYF
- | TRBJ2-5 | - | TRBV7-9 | TGTGCCAGCAGCTTAGGGGACCTATGGACGGGGACCCAGTACTTC | CASSLGDLWTGTQYF
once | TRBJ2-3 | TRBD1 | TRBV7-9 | TGTGCCAGCAGCGACAGGGTGTTGCGCGGCACAGATACGCAGTATTTT | CASSDRVLRGTDTQYF
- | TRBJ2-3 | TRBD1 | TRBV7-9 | TGTGCCAGCAGCTCCGCCGGGACAGGGGTTACAGATACGCAGTATTTT | CASSSAGTGVTDTQYF
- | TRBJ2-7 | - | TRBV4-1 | TGCGCCAGCAGCCAAGAAAAGGGTTCGGAGCAGTACTTC | CASSQEKGSEQYF
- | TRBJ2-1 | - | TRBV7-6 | TGTGCCAGCAGCTGGGAGATAGCACTAGAGAGATTGGCCGGTGAGCAGTTCTTC | CASSWEIALERLAGEQFF
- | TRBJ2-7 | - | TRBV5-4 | TGTGCCAGCAGCTTGGACGGCAGCTTATCCTACGAGCAGTACTTC | CASSLDGSLSYEQYF
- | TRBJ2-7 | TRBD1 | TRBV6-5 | TGTGCCAGCAGTTACGGGACAGGAGAATATTACGAGCAGTACTTC | CASSYGTGEYYEQYF
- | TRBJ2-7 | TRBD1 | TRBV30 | TGTGCCTGGAGTGTAAGGAGGGACAGGGTCTACGAGCAGTACTTC | CAWSVRRDRVYEQYF
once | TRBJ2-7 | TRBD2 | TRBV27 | TGTGCCAGCAGTTGGACTAGCGGGGGGCACTACGAGCAGTACTTC | CASSWTSGGHYEQYF
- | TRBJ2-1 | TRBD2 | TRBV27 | TGTGCCAGCAGTTTATCTCGGGACTATTCCTACAATGAGCAGTTCTTC | CASSLSRDYSYNEQFF
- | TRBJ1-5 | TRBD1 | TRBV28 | TGTGCCAGCAGTTTATGGTTTTCAGACAGGGGGCAGGGAAGGAATCAGCCCCAGCATTTT | CASSLWFSDRGQGRNQPQHF
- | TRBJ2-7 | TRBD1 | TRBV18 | TGTGCCAGCTCACCATTTTTACTACAGGGGCAAGCCGAGCAGTACTTC | CASSPFLLQGQAEQYF
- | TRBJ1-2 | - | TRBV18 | TGTGCCAGCTCACCACCTGTGGGGCGAGATGGCTACACCTTC | CASSPPVGRDGYTF
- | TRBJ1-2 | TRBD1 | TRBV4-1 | TGCGCCAGCAGCCAAGGGGTCGGGACAGGGTATGGCTACACCTTC | CASSQGVGTGYGYTF
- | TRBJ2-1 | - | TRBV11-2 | TGTGCCAGCAGCTTCTCATTGGGCCACAATGAGCAGTTCTTC | CASSFSLGHNEQFF
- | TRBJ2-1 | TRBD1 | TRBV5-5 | TGTGCCAGCAGCCTGACAGGGTTCGGATCGGATGAGCAGTTCTTC | CASSLTGFGSDEQFF
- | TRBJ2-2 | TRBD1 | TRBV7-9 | TGTGCCAGCAGCGGGACAGACAACACCGGGGAGCTGTTTTTT | CASSGTDNTGELFF
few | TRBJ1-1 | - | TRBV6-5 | TGTGCCAGCAGTTACATAGGGCAGATGAACACTGAAGCTTTCTTT | CASSYIGQMNTEAFF
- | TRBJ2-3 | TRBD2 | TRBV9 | TGTGCCAGCAGCGGGTCCGGGACTAGCGGGGCGGGGATCACAGATACGCAGTATTTT | CASSGSGTSGAGITDTQYF
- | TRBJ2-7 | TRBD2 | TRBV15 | TGTGCCACCACGCCGGGACTAGGTACCTACGAGCAGTACTTC | CATTPGLGTYEQYF
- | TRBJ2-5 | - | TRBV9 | TGTGCCAGCAGCGGTGGGGGGTTTCAAGAGACCCAGTACTTC | CASSGGGFQETQYF
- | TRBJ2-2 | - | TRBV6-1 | TGTGCCAGCAGTTTACCGGCCACAAACACCGGGGAGCTGTTTTTT | CASSLPATNTGELFF
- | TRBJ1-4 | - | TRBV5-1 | TGCGCCAGCAGCACGTCCTCGATAACAGGGCAGAGTGAAAAACTGTTTTTT | CASSTSSITGQSEKLFF
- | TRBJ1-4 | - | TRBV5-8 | TGTGCCAGCAGCTTGAAAGGGTCTAATGAAAAACTGTTTTTT | CASSLKGSNEKLFF
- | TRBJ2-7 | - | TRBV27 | TGTGCCAGCAGTCGCCCGGGACTGAGCTCCTACGAGCAGTACTTC | CASSRPGLSSYEQYF
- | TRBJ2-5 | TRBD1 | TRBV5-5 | TGTGCCAGCAGCTTGGGACAGGGCGCGACCCAGTACTTC | CASSLGQGATQYF
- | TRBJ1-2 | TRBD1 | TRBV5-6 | TGTGCCAGCACCTGGAATTTAGTGACAGGGAGTCTTGGCTACACCTTC | CASTWNLVTGSLGYTF
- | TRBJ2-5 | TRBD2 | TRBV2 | TGTGCCAGCAGTGAACACCTAGCGGTTGAGACCCAGTACTTC | CASSEHLAVETQYF
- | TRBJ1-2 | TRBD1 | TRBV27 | TGTGCCAGCAGTTGGACAGGGGGAAAGGGCTACACCTTC | CASSWTGGKGYTF
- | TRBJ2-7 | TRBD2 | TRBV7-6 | TGTGCCAGCAGCGGAAGACTAGCGGGAGGATACGAGCAGTACTTC | CASSGRLAGGYEQYF
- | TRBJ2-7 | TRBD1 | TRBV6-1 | TGTGCCAGCAGTCGAGACAGGGACAGGGACTACGAGCAGTACTTC | CASSRDRDRDYEQYF
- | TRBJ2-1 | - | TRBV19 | TGTGCCAGTAGGAAAGGGAGGGGGGATGAGCAGTTCTTC | CASRKGRGDEQFF
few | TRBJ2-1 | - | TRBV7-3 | TGTGCCAGCAGCTACCTCGGGCCGGGGGCAAGCTCCTACAATGAGCAGTTCTTC | CASSYLGPGASSYNEQFF
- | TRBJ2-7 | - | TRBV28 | TGTGCCAGCAGTTTTGTCAGTCAGGGCTACGAGCAGTACTTC | CASSFVSQGYEQYF
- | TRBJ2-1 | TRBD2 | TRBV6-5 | TGTGCCAGCAGTTACGGGAGCGGGGGGGTCAATGAGCAGTTCTTC | CASSYGSGGVNEQFF
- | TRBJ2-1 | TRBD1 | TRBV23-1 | TGCGCCAGCAGTCAATACCGACAGGGGGCAAGGGGATACAATGAGCAGTTCTTC | CASSQYRQGARGYNEQFF
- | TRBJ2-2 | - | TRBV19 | TGTGCCAGTTTGTCCCCATCCGGCTGGGAGCTGTTTTTT | CASLSPSGWELFF
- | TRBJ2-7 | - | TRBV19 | TGTGCCAGTAGTATACACAGCTCCTACGAGCAGTACTTC | CASSIHSSYEQYF
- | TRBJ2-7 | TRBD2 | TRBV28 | TGTGCCAGCAGTTCCCTAGCGGGAGGGCCGGGCGAGCAGTACTTC | CASSSLAGGPGEQYF
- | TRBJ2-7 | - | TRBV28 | TGTGCCAGCAGTTTATATCAGGGACTCTCCTACGAGCAGTACTTC | CASSLYQGLSYEQYF
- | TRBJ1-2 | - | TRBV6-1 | TGTGCCAGCAGCCAGGGTCCGGGCTATGGCTACACCTTC | CASSQGPGYGYTF
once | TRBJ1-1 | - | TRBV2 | TGTGCCAGCAGTGAATGGATAACGGGGGACACTGAAGCTTTCTTT | CASSEWITGDTEAFF
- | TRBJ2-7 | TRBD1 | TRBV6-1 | TGTGCCAGCAGCCCGGGACAGACCTACGAGCAGTACTTC | CASSPGQTYEQYF
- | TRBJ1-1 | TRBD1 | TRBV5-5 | TGTGCCAGCAGCTTGTGGACAGGCAACACTGAAGCTTTCTTT | CASSLWTGNTEAFF
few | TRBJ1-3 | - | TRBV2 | TGTGCCACCCGAGTGGTCTACTCTGGAAACACCATATATTTT | CATRVVYSGNTIYF
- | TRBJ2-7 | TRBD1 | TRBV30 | TGTGCCTGGTCCTTCGGCACAGGGGCTTTCTACGAGCAGTACTTC | CAWSFGTGAFYEQYF
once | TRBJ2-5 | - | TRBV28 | TGTGCCAGCAGTGAGAAAGACAGGCCGCAAGAGACCCAGTACTTC | CASSEKDRPQETQYF